The rows below give T cell receptor beta chains drawn from one sample of a study of pediatric ulcerative colitis. Libraries were prepared by immunoSEQ multiplex PCR; TCRdb keeps only in-frame clonotypes and omits some of them. The table lists more than 45,000 clones, over 80% of them singletons. Sequenced sample: blood. These receptors were taken from a boy between 10 and 17 years old who was a control in a study of pediatric ulcerative colitis. CDR3s include the opening cysteine and the closing phenylalanine or tryptophan. The D gene is left open where the match is weak. Expanded clones are given a class, and other clones once, few, many or no size at all.

TRBD2	once	TRBV19	TRBJ2-1	CASSVGGAKFF	TGTGCCAGTAGTGTCGGGGGGGCCAAGTTCTTC
TRBD2	-	TRBV10-3	TRBJ2-7	CAITGGLGDYEQYF	TGTGCCATCACCGGGGGACTAGGGGATTACGAGCAGTACTTC
-	-	TRBV7-2	TRBJ2-7	CASSFSPFYEQYF	TGTGCCAGCAGCTTCAGTCCGTTCTACGAGCAGTACTTC
-	few	TRBV30	TRBJ1-2	CAWIPGRASYGYTF	TGTGCCTGGATACCCGGGAGGGCTAGCTATGGCTACACCTTC
-	-	TRBV19	TRBJ2-1	CASSTRVDEQFF	TGTGCCAGTAGTACCCGAGTCGATGAGCAGTTCTTC
-	-	TRBV29-1	TRBJ2-7	CSARRAGSYEQYF	TGCAGCGCCCGGAGGGCGGGCTCCTACGAGCAGTACTTC
TRBD2	-	TRBV18	TRBJ2-3	CASSPTGGLTDTQYF	TGTGCCAGCTCACCAACGGGGGGACTCACAGATACGCAGTATTTT
TRBD2	once	TRBV9	TRBJ2-1	CASSASGNNEQFF	TGTGCCAGCAGCGCTAGCGGTAACAATGAGCAGTTCTTC
-	-	TRBV19	TRBJ1-5	CASSRGQGTGYSNQPQHF	TGTGCCAGTAGTAGGGGTCAGGGAACGGGGTATAGCAATCAGCCCCAGCATTTT
-	few	TRBV30	TRBJ1-6	CAWSVLQGNSPLHF	TGTGCCTGGAGTGTACTCCAGGGGAATTCACCCCTCCACTTT
-	few	TRBV19	TRBJ1-5	CASRWGSQDQPQHF	TGTGCCAGTAGATGGGGAAGCCAAGATCAACCCCAGCATTTT
-	-	TRBV4-1	TRBJ1-1	CASSRGLIGGTEAFF	TGCGCCAGCAGCCGCGGTCTTATAGGGGGCACTGAAGCTTTCTTT
-	-	TRBV19	TRBJ2-7	CASSPGMYEQYF	TGTGCCAGTAGCCCCGGCATGTACGAGCAGTACTTC
TRBD1	-	TRBV27	TRBJ1-4	CASSPNPTGMGEKLFF	TGTGCCAGCAGTCCGAACCCGACAGGGATGGGGGAAAAACTGTTTTTT
-	once	TRBV7-2	TRBJ2-3	CASSLVPGSTDTQYF	TGTGCCAGCAGCTTAGTGCCTGGTTCCACAGATACGCAGTATTTT
-	-	TRBV19	TRBJ1-2	CASRNSGINYGYTF	TGTGCCAGCCGGAACAGCGGAATTAACTATGGCTACACCTTC
TRBD2	-	TRBV18	TRBJ2-7	CASSPASGSYEQYF	TGTGCCAGCTCACCGGCTAGCGGGAGTTACGAGCAGTACTTC
-	-	TRBV7-6	TRBJ2-7	CASSLAAGASSYEQYF	TGTGCCAGCAGCTTAGCGGCGGGGGCCTCCTCCTACGAGCAGTACTTC
TRBD2	medium-sized	TRBV19	TRBJ2-5	CASSMGLAVYQETQYF	TGTGCCAGTAGTATGGGACTAGCGGTCTACCAAGAGACCCAGTACTTC
-	-	TRBV6-5	TRBJ1-3	CASSYSVSGNTIYF	TGTGCCAGCAGTTACTCGGTCTCTGGAAACACCATATATTTT
TRBD1	-	TRBV15	TRBJ2-7	CATSTGTGTYEQYF	TGTGCCACCAGTACCGGGACAGGAACGTACGAGCAGTACTTC
-	-	TRBV19	TRBJ2-2	CASSILVLGTGELFF	TGTGCCAGTAGTATATTGGTACTAGGGACCGGGGAGCTGTTTTTT